Presented here are 23 T cell receptor beta chains from one specimen sequenced in a study of T cells in Graves' hyperthyroidism and ophthalmopathy. The TCR beta CDR3 regions underwent amplification using RNA transcripts as the source. HTBI primers were employed in a first-round RT-PCR of the TCR CDR3. TCRdb itself ran the multiplex PCR reads through MiXCR, one entry per CDR3 protein. The table lists a few hundred thousand distinct CDR3 sequences, about 15% of them singletons, with almost 6% in the top ten. The source material was blood. Every receptor here comes from a woman aged 25-40 years with Graves' hyperthyroidism that later progressed to Graves' ophthalmopathy.

Many counts were recorded for this clonotype. The chain's CDR3 is CASSLGVGGRETQYF. The CDR3 region has the DNA TGTGCCAGCAGCTTAGGCGTGGGGGGCCGTGAGACCCAGTACTTC. The chain uses TRBV11-2 and TRBJ2-5; D tentatively fits TRBD1 or TRBD2 (6 bases each). The CDR3 consists of 15 residues. Germline assignment: CDR1 SGHAT and CDR2 FQNNGV. V lost 1 base to trimming and J lost 5 bases, with 14 bases between them.

This clonotype was seen many times. The rearrangement joins TRBV28 to TRBJ2-7; 9 bases line up with TRBD1. CDR1 and CDR2 from the germline V gene are MDHEN and SYDVKM. The CDR3 spans 14 residues. J lost 3 bases, V lost 6 bases, and 6 bases had no gene match. The CDR3 DNA follows: TGTGCCAGCAGCCGGGGGACAGGGAACTACGAGCAGTACTTC. Protein: CASSRGTGNYEQYF.

This clonotype was seen ten or more times. The CDR3 region has the DNA TGCAGTGCTCGGACGGAGGAAAAACTGTTTTTT. It specifies CSARTEEKLFF. This chain joins TRBV20-1 and TRBJ1-4; no definite D call. Germline assignment: CDR1 DFQATT and CDR2 SNEGSKA (reference sequence). Deletions cut 5 bases from V and 8 bases from J, with 9 bases between. CDR3 length: 11 residues.

This clonotype was counted at least ten times. The chain is built from TRBV27 and TRBJ2-6, with 9 bases fitting TRBD1. V trimming: 5 bases; J trimming: 0 bases; junction bases outside the gene matches: 8. CDR1 is MNHEY and CDR2 is SMNVEV in the germline V gene (reference sequence). CDR3 length equals 18 residues. CDR3: CASSLGQGANSGANVLTF. The CDR3 coding sequence is TGTGCCAGCAGTCTGGGACAGGGTGCCAACTCTGGGGCCAACGTCCTGACTTTC.

This clonotype was recorded a few times. The rearrangement links TRBV6-1 to TRBJ1-1; 7 positions match TRBD1. Germline V gene sequence: CDR1 MNHNS, CDR2 SASEGT. The CDR3 sequence is 14 residues long. J was trimmed by 4 bases and V by 7 bases; bases with no gene match: 9. The CDR3 DNA reads as TGTGCCAGCACCCTACAGGGGCTCGGCACTGAAGCTTTCTTT. Translating gives CASTLQGLGTEAFF.

A few counts support this clonotype. The chain carries TRBV6-1 and TRBJ2-3; 9 nucleotides match TRBD1. V gave up 6 bases and J gave up 8 bases; unmatched junction bases: 6. Germline-derived CDR1 and CDR2 are MNHNS and SASEGT. The CDR3 is made up of 13 amino acids. CDR3 amino acids: CASSPQGASTQYF. As DNA, the CDR3 is TGTGCCAGCAGCCCACAGGGGGCATCTACGCAGTATTTT.

The sample holds many counts of this clonotype. The rearrangement links TRBV2 to TRBJ1-2, with a weak D call TRBD1 (6 bases). Trimming cost V 0 bases and J 8 bases, with 13 bases left between them. In germline, CDR1 is SNHLY, CDR2 FYNNEI. This CDR3 region has 14 residues. In DNA form, the CDR3 reads TGTGCCAGCAGTGAAGCGCTTCAGGGGCGCGGCTACACCTTC. Its protein product is CASSEALQGRGYTF.

The V and J genes are TRBV19 and TRBJ1-2; TRBD1 matches 8 bases. Per the germline V gene, CDR1 is LNHDA and CDR2 is SQIVND (reference sequence). V lost 3 bases and J lost 5; bases outside the gene matches: 2. The CDR3 is 13 amino acids. Here the CDR3 reads CASSINRGYGYTF. The CDR3 region has the DNA TGTGCCAGTAGTATTAACAGGGGGTATGGCTACACCTTC.

Many counts were recorded for this clonotype. The rearrangement links TRBV15 to TRBJ1-5; D is undetermined. The germline V gene has CDR1 LNHNV and CDR2 YYDKDF (reference sequence). The CDR3 is 12 residues long. V lost 3 bases and J lost 7, with 7 bases in between. The CDR3: CATSSAVQPQHF. CDR3 coding DNA: TGTGCCACCAGCAGTGCGGTACAGCCCCAGCATTTT.

Many counts were recorded for this clonotype. The CDR3 spells CATSGSSSYEQYF. The CDR3 bases are TGTGCCACCAGTGGCAGTTCAAGTTACGAGCAGTACTTC. The V gene is TRBV24-1, the J gene TRBJ2-7; the D is unclear. Germline lookup yields CDR1 KGHDR and CDR2 SFDVKD. V lost 5 bases to trimming and J lost 4 bases, with 11 bases between them. This CDR3 has 13 residues.

This clonotype was found many times. The chain is built from TRBV20-1 and TRBJ2-1; D possibly corresponds to TRBD2 (6 bases). CDR3 size: 14 residues. Germline CDR1 is DFQATT and CDR2 is SNEGSKA (reference sequence). The germline V and J ends were trimmed by 5 bases and 0 bases, with 11 bases remaining between them. CDR3 coding DNA: TGCAGTGCTTGCTTGCGGGACTCCTACAATGAGCAGTTCTTC. Protein sequence: CSACLRDSYNEQFF.

This clonotype was seen ten or more times. The rearrangement joins TRBV20-1 to TRBJ2-7; 7 bases map to TRBD2. V was clipped by 7 bases and J by 7 bases; unmatched bases: 13. This CDR3 is built from 13 residues. The germline V gene encodes CDR1 DFQATT and CDR2 SNEGSKA (reference sequence). This chain's CDR3 is CSGGGRNPGEQYF. Here the CDR3 DNA reads TGCAGTGGGGGGGGAAGAAATCCCGGGGAGCAGTACTTC.

The chain carries TRBV30 and TRBJ2-7, with D maybe TRBD2 (5 bases). Germline V gene data show CDR1 as GTSNPN and CDR2 as SVGIG (reference sequence). The CDR3 totals 12 residues. Trimming removed 3 bases at V and 0 bases at J, with 6 bases between. The CDR3 bases are TGTGCCTGGAGACTAGACTCCTACGAGCAGTACTTC. This gives the protein CAWRLDSYEQYF.

This clonotype was recorded many times. The chain combines TRBV6-1 with TRBJ1-1; 7 bases line up with TRBD1. V gave up 7 bases and J gave up 3 bases; unmatched junction bases: 8. The CDR3 spans 14 residues. The V gene's germline CDR1 is MNHNS and CDR2 SASEGT. Here the CDR3 reads CASTGTEDYTEAFF. The CDR3 bases are TGTGCCAGCACCGGGACAGAGGACTACACTGAAGCTTTCTTT.

This clonotype was recorded at least ten times. V usage is TRBV11-3 and J usage is TRBJ2-1; weak D call: TRBD2 (6 bases). The CDR3 contains 16 residues. Germline CDR1 reads SGHNT; CDR2 reads YENEEA. The V end was cut by 5 bases, the J end by 8 bases, with 22 bases between. CDR3 DNA: TGTGCCAGCAGCACATGGGGGGAACTGTCGGAAGATGAGCAGTTCTTC. Protein product: CASSTWGELSEDEQFF.

This clonotype was seen repeatedly, ten times or more. V usage is TRBV5-1 and J usage is TRBJ2-1; TRBD2 might be the D (6 bases). Germline assignment: CDR1 SGHRS and CDR2 YFSETQ. Trimming took off 0 bases at V and 3 bases at J, with 10 bases between the two ends. This CDR3 spans 15 amino acids. The CDR3 bases are TGCGCCAGCAGCTTGGCCGGAGGGGACTACAATGAGCAGTTCTTC. It yields the protein CASSLAGGDYNEQFF.

This clonotype was counted at least ten times. The CDR3 is CASSPRQGDGETQYF. The CDR3 region has the DNA TGTGCCAGCAGCCCGAGACAGGGAGATGGGGAGACCCAGTACTTC. J is TRBJ2-5 and V is TRBV4-2, with TRBD1 matching 7 bases. From germline, CDR1 is LGHNA and CDR2 YNFKEQ. Trimming took 4 bases from V and 5 from J; bases not matched to a gene: 10. The CDR3 totals 15 residues.

The genes are TRBV5-1 and TRBJ2-2; perhaps TRBD1 as D (5 bases). The DNA end is a closer match to TRBJ1-1, so the J assignment may be wrong. This CDR3 is 14 amino acids long. Germline V gives CDR1 SGHRS, CDR2 YFSETQ. The CDR3, as DNA: TGCGCCAGCAGCTTGGCCGCTTTGGCCGGGGGAGCTTTCTTT. Its translation: CASSLAALAGGAFF.

This clonotype turned up a few times. This chain links TRBV6-1 with TRBJ2-3, with TRBD2 matching over 11 bases. The trim removed 6 bases at V and 1 base at J, leaving 3 bases unmatched. Germline lookup yields CDR1 MNHNS and CDR2 SASEGT. The CDR3 contains 15 residues. This CDR3 reads CASRKLAGGTDTQYF. The CDR3 nucleotides are TGTGCCAGCAGGAAACTAGCGGGGGGCACAGATACGCAGTATTTT.

In its sample, this clonotype was seen a few times. Mismatch with germline at one junction end may stem from a read error. V and J are TRBV11-1 and TRBJ2-3; 8 bases are a match to TRBD2. CDR3 length: 16 residues. Germline V gene sequence: CDR1 SGHAT, CDR2 FQDESV (reference sequence). CDR3 bases: TGTGGCAGCATCCCAAAGACTAGCGCTAGCACAGATACGCAGTATTTT. Translating it yields CGSIPKTSASTDTQYF.

With respect to this clonotype: This may be a read error, as it is one base from a much larger clone. This chain connects TRBV11-2 to TRBJ2-4; 10 bases fit TRBD2. V trimming: 5 bases; J trimming: 8 bases; junction bases outside the gene matches: 9. The CDR3 is made up of 15 amino acids. Germline V gene sequence: CDR1 SGHAT, CDR2 FQNNGV. CDR3: CASSDGASGSDIQYF. The CDR3 DNA is TGTGCCAGCAGCGACGGGGCTAGCGGGAGTGACATTCAGTACTTC.

The table lists this clonotype with a few counts. The chain links TRBV19 to TRBJ2-7; weak D call: TRBD1 (5 bases). The germline CDR1 and CDR2 sequences are LNHDA and SQIVND (reference sequence). This CDR3 is built from 13 residues. The V gene lost 3 bases and the J gene lost 5 bases, with 11 bases spanning the gap. The CDR3 sequence: CASSINRRHEQYF. The CDR3, as DNA: TGTGCCAGTAGTATTAACAGGCGCCACGAGCAGTACTTC.

This clonotype was picked up many times. CDR3 amino acids: CASSDLTRGQGNEQFF. CDR3 nucleotide sequence: TGTGCCAGCAGTGACCTCACTAGGGGACAGGGCAATGAGCAGTTCTTC. The chain links TRBV25-1 to TRBJ2-1; 9 bases are a match to TRBD1. Trimming cost V 3 bases and J 6 bases; bases outside gene matches: 9. Germline V gives CDR1 MGHDK, CDR2 SYGVNS. The CDR3 totals 16 residues.